This is a list of T cell receptor beta chains from one sample in a study of shared clonotypes between healthy human individuals. Sequenced by immunoSEQ multiplex PCR; TCRdb stores in-frame clones only, minus some. The data show about 2.2 million clones, 85% to 95% seen once. The sequencing sample was made of naive CD8+ T cells from PBMCs. The receptor source for this set is a man between 18 and 35 years old in good health. Some clones in this sample may be carry-over from other donors' samples. Both conserved end residues are part of each CDR3. A D gene is named only where the DNA matches it firmly. Size values are once, few and many counts, or a class for expanded clones, and some rows have none.

D gene	clone size	V gene	J gene	CDR3 protein	CDR3 DNA
TRBD2	.	TRBV5-1	TRBJ2-7	CASSGREDYEQYF	TGCGCCAGCAGCGGCCGGGAGGACTACGAGCAGTACTTC
.	.	TRBV27	TRBJ2-1	CASKSTGDGNEQFF	TGTGCCAGCAAGTCGACCGGCGATGGGAATGAGCAGTTCTTC
.	.	TRBV4-2	TRBJ2-5	CASSKEQTPRNQETQYF	TGTGCCAGCAGCAAAGAACAAACCCCAAGAAACCAAGAGACCCAGTACTTC
.	.	TRBV28	TRBJ2-2	CASSGPWEGGSLNTGELFF	TGTGCCAGCAGTGGCCCTTGGGAAGGGGGGTCCTTGAACACCGGGGAGCTGTTTTTT
TRBD1	.	TRBV7-9	TRBJ2-1	CASSLQQGANEQFF	TGTGCCAGCAGCCTCCAACAGGGGGCGAATGAGCAGTTCTTC
TRBD2	.	TRBV2	TRBJ2-1	CASSDWTSGSWDEQFF	TGTGCCAGCAGTGACTGGACTAGCGGGAGTTGGGATGAGCAGTTCTTC
.	.	TRBV18	TRBJ2-3	CASSGSPPADTQYF	TGTGCCAGCTCAGGTTCGCCCCCGGCGGATACGCAGTATTTT
.	.	TRBV4-1	TRBJ2-1	CASSQLGQQINNEQFF	TGCGCCAGCAGCCAACTTGGACAGCAAATAAACAATGAGCAGTTCTTC
TRBD1	.	TRBV27	TRBJ1-5	CASSDLQGISNQPQHF	TGTGCCAGCAGTGATTTACAGGGGATTAGCAATCAGCCCCAGCATTTT
.	.	TRBV9	TRBJ1-2	CASSAYRAGYGYTF	TGTGCCAGCAGCGCATACAGGGCGGGCTATGGCTACACCTTC
.	.	TRBV9	TRBJ2-5	CASSGRAAQETQYF	TGTGCCAGCAGCGGCCGGGCAGCGCAAGAGACCCAGTACTTC
TRBD1	.	TRBV7-8	TRBJ1-2	CASSDYRGWGYTF	TGTGCCAGCAGCGACTACAGGGGCTGGGGCTACACCTTC
.	.	TRBV4-1	TRBJ2-1	CASSQDVGIGRNEQFF	TGCGCCAGCAGCCAAGACGTTGGTATAGGTCGGAATGAGCAGTTCTTC
.	once	TRBV27	TRBJ2-1	CASSLSLANEQFF	TGTGCCAGCAGTTTATCGTTGGCGAATGAGCAGTTCTTC
TRBD1	.	TRBV5-1	TRBJ1-1	CASSFTGVPEAFF	TGCGCCAGCAGCTTCACAGGGGTTCCTGAAGCTTTCTTT
TRBD1	.	TRBV25-1	TRBJ1-4	CASSERQGGEKLFF	TGTGCCAGCAGTGAAAGACAGGGGGGAGAAAAACTGTTTTTT